The TCR beta chain described here comes from a study of identical twins. General study results and limits: Rather than following the same donors, the conclusions depended on cross-sectional statistical analysis.

TCRdb fed the 5' RACE reads into MiXCR, producing one record per CDR3 protein. The sample has 240,000 or so distinct CDR3 sequences; roughly 7% are singletons. The donors were all healthy and Caucasian. The CDR3 runs 12 residues. As concerns this clonotype: Its antigen is not known.

These data also formed part of another study, on yellow fever vaccine responses in identical twins.

This sequence originates from a woman between 18 and 30 years old in good health. Sequencing used memory (CD45RO+) T cells sorted from blood. The chain links TRBV21-1 to TRBJ2-5. TRBV21-1 is a pseudogene locus. For the CDR3, the DNA is TGTGCCAGCAAGGCGGTACAAGAGACCCAGTACTTC. Protein sequence: CASKAVQETQYF.